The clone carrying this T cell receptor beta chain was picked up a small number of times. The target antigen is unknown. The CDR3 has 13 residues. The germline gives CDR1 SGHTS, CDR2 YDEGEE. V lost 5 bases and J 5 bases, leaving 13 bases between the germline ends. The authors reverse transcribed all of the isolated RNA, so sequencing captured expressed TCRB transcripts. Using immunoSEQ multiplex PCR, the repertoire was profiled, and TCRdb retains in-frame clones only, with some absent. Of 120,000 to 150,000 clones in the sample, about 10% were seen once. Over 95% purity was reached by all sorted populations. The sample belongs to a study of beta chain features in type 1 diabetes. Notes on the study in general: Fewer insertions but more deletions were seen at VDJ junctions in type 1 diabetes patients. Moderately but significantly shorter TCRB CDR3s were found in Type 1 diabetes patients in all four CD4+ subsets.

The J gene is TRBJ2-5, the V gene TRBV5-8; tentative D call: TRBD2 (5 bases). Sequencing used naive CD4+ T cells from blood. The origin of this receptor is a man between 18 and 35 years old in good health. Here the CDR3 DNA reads TGTGCCAGCAGGGACGGACTGGGGGAGACCCAGTACTTC. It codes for CASRDGLGETQYF.